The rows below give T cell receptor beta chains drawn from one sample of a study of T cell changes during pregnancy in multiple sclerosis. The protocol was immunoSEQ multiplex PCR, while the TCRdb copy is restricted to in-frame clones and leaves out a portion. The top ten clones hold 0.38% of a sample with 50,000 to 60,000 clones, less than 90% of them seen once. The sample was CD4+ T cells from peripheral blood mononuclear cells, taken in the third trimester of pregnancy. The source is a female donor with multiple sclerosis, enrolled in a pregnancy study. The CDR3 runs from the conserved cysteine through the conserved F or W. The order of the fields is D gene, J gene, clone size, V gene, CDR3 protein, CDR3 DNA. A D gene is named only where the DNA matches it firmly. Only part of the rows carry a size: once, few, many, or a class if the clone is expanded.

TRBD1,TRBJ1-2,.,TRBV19,CASSRGTDPNNYGYTF,TGTGCCAGTAGTAGGGGGACAGACCCTAATAACTATGGCTACACCTTC
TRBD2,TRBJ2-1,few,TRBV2,CASSLAGATAPYNEQFF,TGTGCCAGCAGTTTAGCGGGAGCGACCGCCCCTTACAATGAGCAGTTCTTC
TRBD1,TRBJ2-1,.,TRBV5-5,CASSTGTGGNDEQFF,TGTGCCAGCAGCACAGGGACAGGGGGTAACGATGAGCAGTTCTTC
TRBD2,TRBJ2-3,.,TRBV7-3,CASSLTLAGTDTQYF,TGTGCCAGCAGCTTAACCCTAGCGGGGACAGATACGCAGTATTTT
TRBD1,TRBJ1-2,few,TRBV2,CASSRQGAVPYGYTF,TGTGCCAGCAGTAGACAGGGGGCTGTACCCTATGGCTACACCTTC
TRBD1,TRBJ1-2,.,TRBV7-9,CASSPVTGGESGYTF,TGTGCCAGCAGCCCGGTGACAGGGGGCGAAAGTGGCTACACCTTC
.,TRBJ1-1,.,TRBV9,CASSVAPGRLADTEAFF,TGTGCCAGCAGCGTAGCTCCAGGGAGGCTGGCGGACACTGAAGCTTTCTTT
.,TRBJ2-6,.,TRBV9,CASSVRYRAPVSGANVLTF,TGTGCCAGCAGCGTTCGCTACAGGGCACCAGTATCTGGGGCCAACGTCCTGACTTTC
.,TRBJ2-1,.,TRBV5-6,CASSPTSGSILRYNEQFF,TGTGCCAGCAGCCCGACCTCAGGCAGTATACTCCGATACAATGAGCAGTTCTTC
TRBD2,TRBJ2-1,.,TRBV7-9,CASSASGLAGAGEQFF,TGTGCCAGCAGCGCCTCGGGACTAGCGGGAGCGGGTGAGCAGTTCTTC
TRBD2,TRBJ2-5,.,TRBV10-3,CAIRLAGGETQYF,TGTGCCATCAGACTAGCGGGGGGCGAGACCCAGTACTTC
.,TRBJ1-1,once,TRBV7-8,CASSLVPSQGMTEAFF,TGTGCCAGCAGCTTAGTCCCCTCTCAGGGGATGACTGAAGCTTTCTTT
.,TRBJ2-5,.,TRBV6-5,CASSYGPQGRETQYF,TGTGCCAGCAGTTACGGCCCCCAGGGTAGGGAGACCCAGTACTTC
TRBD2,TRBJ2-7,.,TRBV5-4,CASSHTSGRSLREQYF,TGTGCCAGCAGCCATACTAGCGGGAGATCCCTACGCGAGCAGTACTTC
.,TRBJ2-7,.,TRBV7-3,CASSPPAGQPYEQYF,TGTGCCAGCAGCCCGCCGGCAGGGCAGCCCTACGAGCAGTACTTC
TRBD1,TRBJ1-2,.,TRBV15,CATSRDSLVYGYTF,TGTGCCACCAGCCGGGACAGCCTTGTATATGGCTACACCTTC
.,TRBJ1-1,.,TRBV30,CAWSEQGYTEAFF,TGTGCCTGGAGTGAACAGGGATACACTGAAGCTTTCTTT
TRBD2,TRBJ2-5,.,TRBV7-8,CASSLLSGRASETQYF,TGTGCCAGCAGCTTACTTAGCGGGAGGGCATCAGAGACCCAGTACTTC
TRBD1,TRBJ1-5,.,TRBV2,CASSEDRNQPQHF,TGTGCCAGCAGTGAGGACAGGAATCAGCCCCAGCATTTT
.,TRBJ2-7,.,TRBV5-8,CASSPRGVGDNSYEQYF,TGTGCCAGCAGCCCCCGAGGGGTAGGGGACAACTCCTACGAGCAGTACTTC
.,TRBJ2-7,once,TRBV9,CASSSGAYEQYF,TGTGCCAGCAGCTCCGGGGCCTACGAGCAGTACTTC
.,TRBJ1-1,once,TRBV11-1,CASSSIRTEAFF,TGTGCCAGCAGCTCTATACGCACTGAAGCTTTCTTT
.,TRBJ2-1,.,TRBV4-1,CASSQDRTNYNEQFF,TGCGCCAGCAGCCAAGATAGGACTAACTACAATGAGCAGTTCTTC
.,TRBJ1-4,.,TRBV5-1,CASSLRQINEKLFF,TGCGCCAGCAGCTTGCGACAGATTAATGAAAAACTGTTTTTT
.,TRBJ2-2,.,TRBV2,CALKSGGELFF,TGTGCCTTAAAGTCCGGCGGGGAGCTGTTTTTT
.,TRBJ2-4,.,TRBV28,CASSLNGGIIQYF,TGTGCCAGCAGTTTAAATGGGGGGATAATTCAGTACTTC
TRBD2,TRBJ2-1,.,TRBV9,CASSVSGTRGDEQFF,TGTGCCAGCAGCGTTTCCGGGACTAGAGGCGATGAGCAGTTCTTC
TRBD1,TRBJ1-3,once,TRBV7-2,CASTDRADSGNTIYF,TGTGCCAGCACCGACAGGGCCGACTCTGGAAACACCATATATTTT
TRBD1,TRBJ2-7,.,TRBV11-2,CASSNRQGANEQYF,TGTGCCAGCAGCAACCGACAGGGGGCTAACGAGCAGTACTTC
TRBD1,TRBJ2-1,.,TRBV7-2,CASSSRQGANEQFF,TGTGCCAGCAGCAGTCGACAGGGGGCCAATGAGCAGTTCTTC
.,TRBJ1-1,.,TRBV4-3,CASSQGFLSEAFF,TGCGCCAGCAGCCAAGGTTTTCTATCTGAAGCTTTCTTT
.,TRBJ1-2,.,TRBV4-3,CASSQGGAISGYTF,TGCGCCAGCAGCCAAGGGGGCGCAATCAGTGGCTACACCTTC
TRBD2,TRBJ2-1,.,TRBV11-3,CASSSAGGWGNEQFF,TGTGCCAGCAGCTCAGCGGGGGGCTGGGGGAATGAGCAGTTCTTC
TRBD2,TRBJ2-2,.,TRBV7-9,CASSLDGEGTGELFF,TGTGCCAGCAGCTTAGACGGGGAGGGCACCGGGGAGCTGTTTTTT
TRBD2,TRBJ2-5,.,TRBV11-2,CASSWGTRKIETQYF,TGTGCCAGCAGCTGGGGGACTAGGAAAATTGAGACCCAGTACTTC
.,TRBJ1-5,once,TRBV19,CASSIGGYSSQPQHF,TGTGCCAGTAGTATAGGGGGCTACTCGTCTCAGCCCCAGCATTTT
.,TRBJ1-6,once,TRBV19,CASSILGHGPHF,TGTGCCAGTAGTATATTGGGGCACGGGCCCCACTTT
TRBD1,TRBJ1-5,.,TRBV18,CASSTRQGGPHYSNQPQHF,TGTGCCAGCTCAACCCGACAGGGGGGCCCTCATTATAGCAATCAGCCCCAGCATTTT
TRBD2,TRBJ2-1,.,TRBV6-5,CASSFRQGGDEQFF,TGTGCCAGCAGTTTTAGGCAGGGAGGGGATGAGCAGTTCTTC
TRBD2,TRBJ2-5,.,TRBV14,CASSPRTSGAGETQYF,TGTGCCAGCAGCCCGAGGACTAGCGGGGCGGGTGAGACCCAGTACTTC
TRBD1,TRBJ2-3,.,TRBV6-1,CASSDGTVTRTDTQYF,TGTGCCAGCAGTGACGGGACAGTAACCCGCACAGATACGCAGTATTTT
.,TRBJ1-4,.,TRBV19,CASSHTGMGEKLFF,TGTGCCAGTAGTCACACAGGGATGGGTGAAAAACTGTTTTTT
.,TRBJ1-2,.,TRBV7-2,CASSPDSNYGYTF,TGTGCCAGCAGCCCGGACAGTAACTATGGCTACACCTTC
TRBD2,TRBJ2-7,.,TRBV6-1,CASSGGTSGSYEQYF,TGTGCCAGCAGTGGGGGGACTAGTGGTTCCTACGAGCAGTACTTC
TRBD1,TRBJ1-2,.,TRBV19,CASSMMTGQGYTF,TGTGCCAGTAGCATGATGACAGGGCAAGGCTACACCTTC
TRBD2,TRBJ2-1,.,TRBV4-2,CASSQWGGLGRNEQFF,TGTGCCAGCAGCCAATGGGGGGGACTAGGGAGAAATGAGCAGTTCTTC
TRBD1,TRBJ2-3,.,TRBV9,CASSVRDRGGDTQYF,TGTGCCAGCAGCGTCCGGGACAGGGGGGGAGATACGCAGTATTTT
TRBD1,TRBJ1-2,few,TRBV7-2,CASRDRGLDYGYTF,TGTGCCAGCAGAGACAGGGGGCTTGACTATGGCTACACCTTC
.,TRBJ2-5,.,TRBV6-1,CASSEQNQRQETQYF,TGTGCCAGCAGTGAACAGAACCAGCGGCAAGAGACCCAGTACTTC
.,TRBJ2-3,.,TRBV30,CAWTIGLGADTQYF,TGTGCCTGGACTATAGGGCTTGGGGCGGATACGCAGTATTTT
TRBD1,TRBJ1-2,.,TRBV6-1,CASSVGTGPHAYGYTF,TGTGCCAGCAGTGTTGGGACAGGACCCCATGCGTATGGCTACACCTTC
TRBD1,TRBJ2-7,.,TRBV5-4,CASSGGQASSYEQYF,TGTGCCAGCAGCGGCGGACAGGCGAGCTCCTACGAGCAGTACTTC
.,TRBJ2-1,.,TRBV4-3,CASSQDPSTYNEQFF,TGCGCCAGCAGCCAAGACCCTAGTACCTACAATGAGCAGTTCTTC
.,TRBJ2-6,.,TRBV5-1,CASSLEFEEGANVLTF,TGCGCCAGCAGCTTGGAGTTTGAGGAGGGGGCCAACGTCCTGACTTTC
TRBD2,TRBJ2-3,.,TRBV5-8,CASSRSGGSTDTQYF,TGTGCCAGCAGCCGTAGCGGGGGGAGCACAGATACGCAGTATTTT
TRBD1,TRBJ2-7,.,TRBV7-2,CASSLEGAWVAEQYF,TGTGCCAGCAGCTTAGAGGGGGCTTGGGTGGCCGAGCAGTACTTC
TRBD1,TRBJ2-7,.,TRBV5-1,CASSPQGAYEQYF,TGCGCCAGCAGCCCCCAGGGGGCCTACGAGCAGTACTTC
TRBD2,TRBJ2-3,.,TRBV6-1,CASSEVAGVTDTQYF,TGTGCCAGCAGTGAGGTAGCGGGAGTGACAGATACGCAGTATTTT